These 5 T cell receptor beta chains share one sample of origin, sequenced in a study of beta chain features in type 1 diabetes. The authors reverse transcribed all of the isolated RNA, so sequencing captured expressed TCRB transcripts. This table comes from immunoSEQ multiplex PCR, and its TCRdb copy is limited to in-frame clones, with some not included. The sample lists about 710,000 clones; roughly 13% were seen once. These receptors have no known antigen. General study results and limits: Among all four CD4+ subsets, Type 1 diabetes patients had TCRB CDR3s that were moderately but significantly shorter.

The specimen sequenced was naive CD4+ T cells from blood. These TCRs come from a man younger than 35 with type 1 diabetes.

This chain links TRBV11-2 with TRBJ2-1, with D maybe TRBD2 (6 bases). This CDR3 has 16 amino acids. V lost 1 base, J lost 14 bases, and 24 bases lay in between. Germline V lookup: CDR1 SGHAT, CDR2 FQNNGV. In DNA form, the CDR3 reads TGTGCCAGCAGCTTAGGGGGTTGGGGGGAACTACAATTGGAGTTCTTC. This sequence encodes CASSLGGWGELQLEFF.

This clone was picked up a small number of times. This CDR3 is CASSQAQGADTQYF. The CDR3 coding sequence is TGCGCCAGCAGCCAAGCGCAGGGAGCAGATACGCAGTATTTT. The chain couples TRBV4-3 to TRBJ2-3; D may correspond to TRBD1 or TRBD2 (5 bases each). Germline V gives CDR1 LGHNA, CDR2 YSLEER. Trimming shortened V by 1 base and J by 4 bases, and 9 bases separated the two germline ends. The CDR3 extends over 14 amino acids.

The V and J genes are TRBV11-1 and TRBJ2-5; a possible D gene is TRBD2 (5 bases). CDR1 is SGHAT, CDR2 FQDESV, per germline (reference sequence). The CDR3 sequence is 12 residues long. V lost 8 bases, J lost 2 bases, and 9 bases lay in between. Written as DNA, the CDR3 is TGTGCCAGCGCCGGGGTACAAGAGACCCAGTACTTC. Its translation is CASAGVQETQYF. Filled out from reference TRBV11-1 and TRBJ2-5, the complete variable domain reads EAEVAQSPRYKITEKSQAVAFWCDPISGHATLYWYRQILGQGPELLVQFQDESVVDDSQLPKDRFSAERLKGVDSTLKIQPAELGDSAMYLCASAGVQETQYFGPGTRLLVL.

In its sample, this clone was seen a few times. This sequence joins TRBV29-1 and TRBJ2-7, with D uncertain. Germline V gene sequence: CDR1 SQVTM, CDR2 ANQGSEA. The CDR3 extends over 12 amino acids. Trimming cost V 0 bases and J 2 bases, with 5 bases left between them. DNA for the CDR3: TGCAGCGTTGAAGAGGGCACCTACGAGCAGTACTTC. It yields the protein CSVEEGTYEQYF.

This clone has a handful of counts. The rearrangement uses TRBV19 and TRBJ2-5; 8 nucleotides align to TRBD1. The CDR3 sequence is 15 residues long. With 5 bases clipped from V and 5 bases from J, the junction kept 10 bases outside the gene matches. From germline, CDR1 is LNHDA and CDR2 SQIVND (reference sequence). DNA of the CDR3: TGTGCCAGTAGTCCACGGACAGGGTCGGGGGAGACCCAGTACTTC. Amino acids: CASSPRTGSGETQYF. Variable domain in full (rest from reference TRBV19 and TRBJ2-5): DGGITQSPKYLFRKEGQNVTLSCEQNLNHDAMYWYRQDPGQGLRLIYYSQIVNDFQKGDIAEGYSVSREKKESFPLTVTSAQKNPTAFYLCASSPRTGSGETQYFGPGTRLLVL.